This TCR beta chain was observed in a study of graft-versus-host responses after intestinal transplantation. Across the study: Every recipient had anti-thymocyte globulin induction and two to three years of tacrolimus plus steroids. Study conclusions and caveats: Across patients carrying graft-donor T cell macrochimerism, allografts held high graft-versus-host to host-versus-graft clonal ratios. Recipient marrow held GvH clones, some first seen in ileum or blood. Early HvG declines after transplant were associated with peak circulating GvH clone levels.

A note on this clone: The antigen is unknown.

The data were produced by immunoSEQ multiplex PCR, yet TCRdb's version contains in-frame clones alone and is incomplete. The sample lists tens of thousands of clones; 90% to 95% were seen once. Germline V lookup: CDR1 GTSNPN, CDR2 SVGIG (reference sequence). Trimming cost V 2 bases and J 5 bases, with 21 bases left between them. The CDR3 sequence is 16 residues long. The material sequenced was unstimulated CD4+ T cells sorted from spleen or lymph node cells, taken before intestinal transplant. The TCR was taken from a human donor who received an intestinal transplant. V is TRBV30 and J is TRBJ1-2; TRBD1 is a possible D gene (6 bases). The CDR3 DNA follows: TGTGCCTGGAGTACATTCCAGGGGCCCTTCACTTATGGCTACACCTTC. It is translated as CAWSTFQGPFTYGYTF.